This T cell receptor (beta chain) originates from a study of blood T cell repertoires in COVID-19. Turning to the study itself: Some COVID-19 samples were acute and others convalescent; all came from the United States, Italy and Spain. From T cells, B-cell-depleted T cells, or PBMCs came the material, which was cDNA or gDNA.

CDR1 MDHEN and CDR2 SYDVKM come from the germline V gene. The germline V and J ends were trimmed by 7 bases and 0 bases, with 14 bases remaining between them. CDR3 size: 15 residues. As processed by the authors: Amplification of reference gene primers was used by the study to estimate nucleated cell counts. Sequencing used immunoSEQ multiplex PCR; TCRdb keeps in-frame clones, though not all of them. From that table come the V and J calls and clone size; the DNA was used to work out D and trimming. The sample carries fewer than 200,000 clones, over 65% recorded once. This clonotype was obtained from a woman over 75 with acute or convalescent COVID-19. Specimen: peripheral blood. This chain joins TRBV28 and TRBJ2-3, with D possibly TRBD2 on 6 matching bases. The CDR3 DNA reads TGTGCCAGCACCTCTTGGGGGGAAAGCACAGATACGCAGTATTTT. This translates into CASTSWGESTDTQYF.